This T cell receptor beta chain was sequenced for a study of blood T cell repertoires in COVID-19. V was shortened by 3 bases and J by 5 bases, with 4 bases between the two germline ends. The CDR3 is made up of 12 amino acids. The germline V gene encodes CDR1 LNHDA and CDR2 SQIVND (reference sequence). Methods used by the authors: It was from reference gene primer amplification that nucleated cell counts were estimated. Libraries were prepared by immunoSEQ multiplex PCR; TCRdb keeps only in-frame clonotypes and omits some of them. From that table come the V and J calls and clone size; the DNA was used to work out D and trimming. The sample consists of about 410,000 clones, about 90% of them appearing once. On this clone itself: Other DNA sequences from this sample encode an identical CDR3 as well.

The J gene is TRBJ2-2, the V gene TRBV19; the D is unclear. The sample comprised PBMCs or T cells enriched from blood (not recorded which). The sequence was obtained from a man between 18 and 35 years old who had recovered from COVID-19. The CDR3 DNA reads as TGTGCCAGTAGTATTCTGACCGGGGAGCTGTTTTTT. This gives the protein CASSILTGELFF. The full variable domain, rest sourced from reference TRBV19 and TRBJ2-2, is DGGITQSPKYLFRKEGQNVTLSCEQNLNHDAMYWYRQDPGQGLRLIYYSQIVNDFQKGDIAEGYSVSREKKESFPLTVTSAQKNPTAFYLCASSILTGELFFGEGSRLTVL.